A single sample gave rise to the 2 T cell receptor beta chains below, sequenced in a study of beta chain features in type 1 diabetes. These receptors' targets are unknown. Expressed TCRB transcripts were sequenced because the isolated RNA had all been reverse transcribed beforehand. TCRdb keeps only in-frame clones here, not all; method: immunoSEQ multiplex PCR. The sample has some 350,000 clones; about 13% are singletons. Study observations and caveats: For Type 1 diabetes patients, all four CD4+ subsets carried TCRB CDR3s that were moderately but significantly shorter.

The sequenced sample consisted of naive CD4+ T cells from blood. All receptors derive from a woman aged 18-30 years with type 1 diabetes.

The rearrangement joins TRBV5-1 to TRBJ2-3, with D possibly TRBD1 on 5 matching bases. The CDR3 is 15 amino acids. The V end lost 0 bases, the J end lost 1 base, and 9 bases lay between the germline ends. Germline assignment: CDR1 SGHRS and CDR2 YFSETQ. Here the CDR3 DNA reads TGCGCCAGCAGCTTGGACTGGGGCGGCACAGATACGCAGTATTTT. Protein: CASSLDWGGTDTQYF.

This clone was recorded a few times. The chain carries TRBV7-8 and TRBJ2-7; 9 positions agree with TRBD1. CDR3 length equals 16 residues. The junction had 5 bases not matched to a gene; V was cut back by 0 bases and J by 2 bases. Germline assignment: CDR1 SGHVS and CDR2 FQNEAQ. The CDR3 sequence is CASSLARDRDPYEQYV. The CDR3 nucleotides read TGTGCCAGCAGCTTAGCGAGGGACAGGGATCCCTACGAGCAGTACGTC.